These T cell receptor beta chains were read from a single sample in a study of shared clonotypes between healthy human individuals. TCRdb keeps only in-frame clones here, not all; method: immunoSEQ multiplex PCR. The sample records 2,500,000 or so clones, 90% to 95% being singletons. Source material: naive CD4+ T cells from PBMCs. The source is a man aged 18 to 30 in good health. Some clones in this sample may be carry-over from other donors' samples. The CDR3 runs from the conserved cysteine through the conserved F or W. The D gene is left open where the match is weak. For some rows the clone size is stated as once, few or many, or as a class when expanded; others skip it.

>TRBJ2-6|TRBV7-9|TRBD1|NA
CASLGQVNSGANVLTF
TGTGCCAGCTTGGGACAGGTCAACTCTGGGGCCAACGTCCTGACTTTC
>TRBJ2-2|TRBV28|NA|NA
CASSFVGTGELFF
TGTGCCAGCAGTTTCGTTGGCACCGGGGAGCTGTTTTTT
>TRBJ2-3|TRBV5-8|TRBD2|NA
CASSPIWGRAGDTQYF
TGTGCCAGCAGCCCGATCTGGGGGAGGGCCGGAGATACGCAGTATTTT
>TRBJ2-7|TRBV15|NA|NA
CATSGGTGGTYEQYF
TGTGCCACCAGCGGGGGGACGGGCGGAACCTACGAGCAGTACTTC
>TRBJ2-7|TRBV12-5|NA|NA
CASGLGAHEQYF
TGTGCTAGTGGTTTGGGGGCCCACGAGCAGTACTTC
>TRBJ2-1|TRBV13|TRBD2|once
CASSNRAAGVGLYNEQFF
TGTGCCAGCAGTAATAGAGCAGCGGGAGTAGGGCTCTACAATGAGCAGTTCTTC
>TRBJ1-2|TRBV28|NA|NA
CASSGWGAGTNYGYTF
TGTGCCAGCAGTGGCTGGGGCGCCGGTACTAACTATGGCTACACCTTC
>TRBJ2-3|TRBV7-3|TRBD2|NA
CASSIAGGLNTQYF
TGTGCCAGCAGCATAGCGGGAGGGCTGAATACGCAGTATTTT
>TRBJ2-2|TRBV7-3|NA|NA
CASSLMARGDTGELFF
TGTGCCAGCAGCTTAATGGCCAGGGGGGACACCGGGGAGCTGTTTTTT
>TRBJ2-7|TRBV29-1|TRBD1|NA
CSVHGQGNEQYF
TGCAGCGTTCACGGACAGGGTAACGAGCAGTACTTC
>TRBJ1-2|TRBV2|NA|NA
CASNSAVEGYTF
TGTGCCAGCAACTCCGCCGTAGAAGGCTACACCTTC
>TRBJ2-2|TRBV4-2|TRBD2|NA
CASSQVGLAATGELFF
TGTGCCAGCAGCCAAGTCGGACTAGCGGCTACCGGGGAGCTGTTTTTT
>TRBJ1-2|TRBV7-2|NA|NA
CASSLMVEGGYGYTF
TGTGCCAGCAGCTTAATGGTGGAGGGCGGCTATGGCTACACCTTC
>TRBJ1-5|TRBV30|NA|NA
CAWSVGVSNQPQHF
TGTGCCTGGAGTGTAGGGGTAAGCAATCAGCCCCAGCATTTT
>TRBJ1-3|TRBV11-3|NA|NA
CASPIDSYSGNTIYF
TGTGCCAGCCCTATTGACTCCTACTCTGGAAACACCATATATTTT
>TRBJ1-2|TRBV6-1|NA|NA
CASTEAPLGGYTF
TGTGCCAGCACCGAGGCCCCTCTTGGTGGCTACACCTTC
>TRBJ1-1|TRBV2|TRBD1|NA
CASTKGQGGWPEAFF
TGTGCCAGCACCAAAGGGCAGGGGGGCTGGCCTGAAGCTTTCTTT
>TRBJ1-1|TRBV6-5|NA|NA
CASSYSSNTEAFF
TGTGCCAGCAGTTACTCCAGTAACACTGAAGCTTTCTTT
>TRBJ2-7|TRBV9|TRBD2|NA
CASSRASGRNEQYF
TGTGCCAGCTCTCGGGCTAGCGGGAGGAACGAGCAGTACTTC
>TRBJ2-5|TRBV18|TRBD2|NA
CASSPISGRPETQYF
TGTGCCAGCTCACCTATCAGCGGGAGGCCGGAGACCCAGTACTTC
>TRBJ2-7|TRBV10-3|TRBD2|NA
CAISDQLADTYEQYF
TGTGCCATCAGTGATCAACTAGCGGACACCTACGAGCAGTACTTC
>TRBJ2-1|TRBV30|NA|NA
CAWSVANGYNEQFF
TGTGCCTGGAGTGTAGCAAACGGGTACAATGAGCAGTTCTTC
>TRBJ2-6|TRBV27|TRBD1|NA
CASSPTGQSSGANVLTF
TGTGCCAGCAGTCCGACGGGACAGAGCTCTGGGGCCAACGTCCTGACTTTC
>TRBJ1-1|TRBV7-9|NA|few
CASSTHQGFYTEAFF
TGTGCCAGCAGCACCCACCAGGGGTTTTACACTGAAGCTTTCTTT
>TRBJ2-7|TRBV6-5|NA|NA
CASSYSKGPGYEQYF
TGTGCCAGCAGTTACTCGAAGGGCCCAGGATACGAGCAGTACTTC
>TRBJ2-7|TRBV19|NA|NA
CASSALRSTYEQYF
TGTGCCAGTAGTGCCCTTCGAAGTACCTACGAGCAGTACTTC
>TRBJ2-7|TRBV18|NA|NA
CASSPGRRGYEQYF
TGTGCCAGCTCACCAGGCCGGAGGGGGTACGAGCAGTACTTC
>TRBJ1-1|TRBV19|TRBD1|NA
CASSTTGGQGAAFF
TGTGCCAGTAGTACTACCGGTGGGCAGGGGGCTGCTTTCTTT
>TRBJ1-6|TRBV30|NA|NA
CAWHTGDPIRDSPLHF
TGTGCCTGGCATACGGGGGATCCTATCCGTGATTCACCCCTCCACTTT
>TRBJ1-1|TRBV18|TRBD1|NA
CASSGTGTEAFF
TGTGCCAGCTCCGGGACAGGCACTGAAGCTTTCTTT
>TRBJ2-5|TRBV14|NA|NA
CASSQFQLQETQYF
TGTGCCAGCAGCCAATTCCAGCTTCAAGAGACCCAGTACTTC
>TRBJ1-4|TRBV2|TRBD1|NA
CASRGQGTTNEKLFF
TGTGCCAGCAGGGGACAGGGAACAACTAATGAAAAACTGTTTTTT
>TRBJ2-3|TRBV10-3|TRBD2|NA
CAISSGRATDTQYF
TGTGCCATCAGCAGCGGGAGGGCGACAGATACGCAGTATTTT
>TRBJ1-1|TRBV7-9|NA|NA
CASSLGQGTTNTEAFF
TGTGCCAGCAGCTTGGGCCAGGGGACAACCAACACTGAAGCTTTCTTT
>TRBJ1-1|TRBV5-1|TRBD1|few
CASSHRDRVEAFF
TGCGCCAGCAGCCACCGGGACAGGGTGGAAGCTTTCTTT
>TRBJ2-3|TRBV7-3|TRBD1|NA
CASSDRGRTDTQYF
TGTGCCAGCAGTGACAGGGGGCGCACAGATACGCAGTATTTT
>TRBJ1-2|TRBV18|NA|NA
CASSPSIPDSSYGYTF
TGTGCCAGCTCACCTTCCATACCGGATTCGAGCTATGGCTACACCTTC
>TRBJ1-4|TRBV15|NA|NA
CATSYLQRVNEKLFF
TGTGCCACCAGCTACCTACAGAGAGTTAATGAAAAACTGTTTTTT
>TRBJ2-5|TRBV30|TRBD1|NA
CAWSRGSTGGWETQYF
TGTGCCTGGAGTCGCGGTTCGACAGGGGGGTGGGAGACCCAGTACTTC
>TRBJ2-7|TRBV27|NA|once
CASSRMPGPTSYEQYF
TGTGCCAGCAGTCGGATGCCGGGCCCAACTTCCTACGAGCAGTACTTC
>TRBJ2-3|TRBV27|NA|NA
CASSLLGTDTQYF
TGTGCCAGCAGTTTATTAGGAACAGATACGCAGTATTTT
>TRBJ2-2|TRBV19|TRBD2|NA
CATHFELGGTGELFF
TGTGCCACCCATTTCGAACTGGGGGGGACCGGGGAGCTGTTTTTT
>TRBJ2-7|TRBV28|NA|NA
CASTLRGSRYEQYF
TGTGCCAGCACCCTAAGGGGGAGTAGGTACGAGCAGTACTTC
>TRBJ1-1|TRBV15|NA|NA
CATSRDLIGLAFF
TGTGCCACCAGCAGAGATTTAATTGGGTTAGCTTTCTTT
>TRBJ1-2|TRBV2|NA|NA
CASSEGTVYGYTF
TGTGCCAGCAGTGAAGGGACGGTCTATGGCTACACCTTC
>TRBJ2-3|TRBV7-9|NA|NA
CASSLEGLVRVVQYF
TGTGCCAGCAGCTTAGAAGGGTTGGTCAGGGTTGTCCAGTATTTT